This TCR beta chain was profiled in a study of technical replicates of blood from a few donors. CDR1 and CDR2 (germline): SGHAT, FQDESV (reference sequence). The CDR3 spans 16 residues. V was pared by 4 bases and J by 1 base, with 7 bases of the junction left unmatched. The repertoire was sequenced with immunoSEQ multiplex PCR; TCRdb's copy has only in-frame clones and lacks some. The data hold approximately 60,000 clones, with 86% observed a single time. This receptor was identified in a human donor in good health. Some clones in this sample may be carry-over from other donors' samples. Sequenced material: PBMCs. V gene TRBV11-1 combines with J gene TRBJ2-3, with TRBD1 matching over 8 bases. CDR3 sequence: CASSSRDRQRTDTQYF. The CDR3 coding sequence is TGTGCCAGCAGCTCCCGGGACAGGCAACGCACAGATACGCAGTATTTT.